A selection of T cell receptor beta chains follows, all from one sample in a study of blood T cells in healthy people across ages. One entry per CDR3 protein, called by TCRdb with MiXCR from the 5' RACE reads. The sample has 1.5 million to 2 million distinct CDR3 sequences, approximately 39% seen once. Sequenced input: blood. The receptors were gathered from a human donor in good health. The CDR3 runs from the conserved cysteine through the conserved F or W. The D gene is left open where the match is weak. Not every row has a clone size; where given, it reads once, few, many or a size class.

>TRBJ2-3|NA|TRBV5-1|NA
CASSLLGFKTDTQYF
TGCGCCAGCAGCTTGCTGGGTTTTAAGACAGATACGCAGTATTTT
>TRBJ2-6|TRBD1|TRBV24-1|NA
CATSDWTGGDSGANVLTF
TGTGCCACCAGTGATTGGACAGGGGGTGACTCTGGGGCCAACGTCCTGACTTTC
>TRBJ1-5|NA|TRBV28|few
CASSPRSTRHQPQHF
TGTGCCAGCAGTCCCCGGTCGACACGGCATCAGCCCCAGCATTTT
>TRBJ1-1|NA|TRBV11-1|NA
CASSLESGWGSAFF
TGTGCCAGCAGCTTAGAATCGGGCTGGGGGTCCGCTTTCTTT
>TRBJ2-3|NA|TRBV7-2|few
CASSPNLADTQYF
TGTGCCAGCAGCCCAAATCTTGCAGATACGCAGTATTTT
>TRBJ2-1|NA|TRBV11-3|few
CASSAPGGTNEQFF
TGTGCCAGCAGCGCTCCCGGGGGCACAAATGAGCAGTTCTTC
>TRBJ1-2|NA|TRBV2|few
CASSGRKGERGYTF
TGTGCCAGCAGTGGTCGTAAGGGAGAACGCGGCTACACCTTC
>TRBJ2-7|NA|TRBV4-3|few
CASSQEFWAEQYF
TGCGCCAGCAGCCAGGAATTTTGGGCCGAGCAGTACTTC
>TRBJ2-1|TRBD1|TRBV18|NA
CASSYDRGRSNEQFF
TGTGCCAGCTCATACGACAGGGGGCGAAGTAATGAGCAGTTCTTC
>TRBJ1-2|NA|TRBV7-2|NA
CASSLSSQAPYGYTF
TGTGCCAGCAGCTTAAGTTCCCAGGCCCCCTATGGCTACACCTTC
>TRBJ2-1|NA|TRBV9|NA
CASSPSRQSSYNEQFF
TGTGCCAGCAGCCCTTCCCGACAGTCCTCCTACAATGAGCAGTTCTTC
>TRBJ2-3|NA|TRBV20-1|NA
CSARPSVSDTQYF
TGCAGTGCTAGACCTTCGGTGTCAGATACGCAGTATTTT
>TRBJ2-7|TRBD1|TRBV20-1|few
CSAPDRALYEQYF
TGCAGTGCTCCGGACAGGGCCCTCTACGAGCAGTACTTC
>TRBJ2-7|NA|TRBV29-1|many
CSVMFYEQYF
TGCAGCGTTATGTTCTACGAGCAGTACTTC
>TRBJ1-1|NA|TRBV9|few
CASSRGGAWDTEAFF
TGTGCCAGCTCACGTGGCGGGGCGTGGGACACTGAAGCTTTCTTT
>TRBJ1-2|NA|TRBV12-3/TRBV12-4|few
CASSFHGGTGYGYTF
TGTGCCAGCAGTTTTCATGGGGGTACGGGCTATGGCTACACCTTC
>TRBJ2-1|TRBD2|TRBV7-2|few
CASSPTLAGAYNEQFF
TGTGCCAGCAGCCCTACGTTAGCGGGGGCTTACAATGAGCAGTTCTTC
>TRBJ1-4|NA|TRBV4-3|few
CASSGDNEKLFF
TGCGCCAGCAGCGGAGATAATGAAAAACTGTTTTTT